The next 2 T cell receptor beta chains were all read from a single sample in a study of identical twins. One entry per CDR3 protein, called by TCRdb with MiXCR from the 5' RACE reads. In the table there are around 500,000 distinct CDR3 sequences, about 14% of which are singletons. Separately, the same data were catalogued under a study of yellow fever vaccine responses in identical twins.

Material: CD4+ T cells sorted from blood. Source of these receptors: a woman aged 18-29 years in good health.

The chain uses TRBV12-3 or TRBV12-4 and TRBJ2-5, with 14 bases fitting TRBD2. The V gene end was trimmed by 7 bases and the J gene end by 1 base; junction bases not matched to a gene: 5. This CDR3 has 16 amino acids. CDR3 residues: CASTPGTSGGQETQYF. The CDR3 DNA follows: TGTGCCAGCACACCGGGGACTAGCGGGGGCCAAGAGACCCAGTACTTC.

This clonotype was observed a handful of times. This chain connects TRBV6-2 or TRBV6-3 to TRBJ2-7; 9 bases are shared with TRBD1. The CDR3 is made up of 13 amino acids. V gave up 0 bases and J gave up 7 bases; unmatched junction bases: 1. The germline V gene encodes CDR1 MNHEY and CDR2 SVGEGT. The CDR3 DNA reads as TGTGCCAGCAGTTACTCGACAGGGGGAGAGCAGTACTTC. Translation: CASSYSTGGEQYF.